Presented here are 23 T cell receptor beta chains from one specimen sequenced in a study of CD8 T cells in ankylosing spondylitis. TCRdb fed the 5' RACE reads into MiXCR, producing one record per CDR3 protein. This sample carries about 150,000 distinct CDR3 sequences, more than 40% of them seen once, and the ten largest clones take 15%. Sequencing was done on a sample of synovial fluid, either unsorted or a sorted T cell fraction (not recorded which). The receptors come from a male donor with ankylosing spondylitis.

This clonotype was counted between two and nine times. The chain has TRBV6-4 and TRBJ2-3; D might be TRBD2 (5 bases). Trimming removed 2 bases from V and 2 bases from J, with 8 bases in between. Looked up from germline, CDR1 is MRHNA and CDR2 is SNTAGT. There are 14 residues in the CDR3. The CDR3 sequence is CASSDKADTDTQYF. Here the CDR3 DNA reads TGTGCCAGCAGTGACAAAGCGGACACAGATACGCAGTATTTT.

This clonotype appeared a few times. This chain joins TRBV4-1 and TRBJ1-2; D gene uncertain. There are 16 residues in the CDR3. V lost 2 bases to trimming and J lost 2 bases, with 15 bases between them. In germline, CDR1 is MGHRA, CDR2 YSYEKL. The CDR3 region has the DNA TGCGCCAGCAGCCAATTACGGGCCAGGCCAAACTATGGCTACACCTTC. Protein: CASSQLRARPNYGYTF.

The CDR3 region is CSARFEGETGYEQYF. CDR3 nucleotide sequence: TGCAGTGCTAGATTTGAAGGAGAAACGGGCTACGAGCAGTACTTC. V usage is TRBV20-1 and J usage is TRBJ2-7; D unclear. From germline, CDR1 is DFQATT and CDR2 SNEGSKA (reference sequence). The CDR3 extends over 15 amino acids. Trimming shortened V by 2 bases and J by 3 bases, and 17 bases separated the two germline ends.

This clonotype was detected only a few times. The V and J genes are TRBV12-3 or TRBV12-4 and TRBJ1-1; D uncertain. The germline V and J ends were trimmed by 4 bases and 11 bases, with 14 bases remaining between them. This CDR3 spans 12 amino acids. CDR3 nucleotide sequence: TGTGCCAGCAGTTCATCAGGTCCCTCGGCTTTCTTT. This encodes CASSSSGPSAFF.

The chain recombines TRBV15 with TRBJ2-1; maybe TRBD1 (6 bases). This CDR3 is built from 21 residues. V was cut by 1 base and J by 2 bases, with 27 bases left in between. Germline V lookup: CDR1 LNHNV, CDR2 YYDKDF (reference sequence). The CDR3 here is CATSRGHLTGSTRQTYNEQFF. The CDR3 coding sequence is TGTGCCACCAGCAGAGGACACCTGACAGGATCCACCCGCCAAACCTACAATGAGCAGTTCTTC.

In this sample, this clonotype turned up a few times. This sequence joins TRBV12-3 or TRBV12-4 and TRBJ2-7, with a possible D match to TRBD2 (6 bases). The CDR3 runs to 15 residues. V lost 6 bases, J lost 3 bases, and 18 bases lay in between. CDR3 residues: CASSLGLAILYEQYF. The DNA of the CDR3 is TGTGCCAGCAGCCTCGGTCTAGCGATTCTCTACGAGCAGTACTTC.

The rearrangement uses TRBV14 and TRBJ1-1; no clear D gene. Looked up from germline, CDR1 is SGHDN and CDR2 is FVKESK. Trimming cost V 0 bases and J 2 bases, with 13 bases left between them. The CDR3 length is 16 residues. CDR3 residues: CASSQDWTDLNTEAFF. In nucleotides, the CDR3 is TGTGCCAGCAGCCAAGATTGGACGGACCTAAACACTGAAGCTTTCTTT.

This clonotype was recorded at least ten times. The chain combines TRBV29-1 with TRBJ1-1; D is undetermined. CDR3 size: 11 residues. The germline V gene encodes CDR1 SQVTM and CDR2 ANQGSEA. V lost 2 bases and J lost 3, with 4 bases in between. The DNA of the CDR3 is TGCAGCGTTGAAAGGGACACTGAAGCTTTCTTT. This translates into CSVERDTEAFF. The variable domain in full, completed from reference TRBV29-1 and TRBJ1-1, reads SAVISQKPSRDICQRGTSLTIQCQVDSQVTMMFWYRQQPGQSLTLIATANQGSEATYESGFVIDKFPISRPNLTFSTLTVSNMSPEDSSIYLCSVERDTEAFFGQGTRLTVV.

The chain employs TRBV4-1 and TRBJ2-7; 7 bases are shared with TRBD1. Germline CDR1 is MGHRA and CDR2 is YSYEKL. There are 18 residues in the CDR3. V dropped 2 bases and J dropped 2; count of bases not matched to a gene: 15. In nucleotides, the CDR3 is TGCGCCAGCAGCCAAAGTTACCCGAGGGGGCTTGGGACCTACGAGCAGTACTTC. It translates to CASSQSYPRGLGTYEQYF.

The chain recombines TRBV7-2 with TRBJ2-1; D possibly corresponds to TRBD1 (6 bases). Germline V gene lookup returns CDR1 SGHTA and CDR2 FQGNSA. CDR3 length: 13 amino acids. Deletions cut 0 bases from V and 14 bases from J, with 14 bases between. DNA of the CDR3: TGTGCCAGCAGCTTAGCCGCGGCTCAGGGGAAGTTCTTC. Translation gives CASSLAAAQGKFF.

This CDR3 is CASSLVRRGTGELFF. The CDR3 bases are TGTGCCAGCAGCTTGGTACGACGCGGCACCGGGGAGCTGTTTTTT. V usage is TRBV5-5 and J usage is TRBJ2-2; no firm D call. CDR3 length equals 15 residues. Trimming removed 0 bases at V and 4 bases at J, with 10 bases between. In germline, CDR1 is SGHKS, CDR2 YYEKEE (reference sequence). Together with reference TRBV5-5 and TRBJ2-2, the CDR3 gives the full variable domain: DAGVTQSPTHLIKTRGQQVTLRCSPISGHKSVSWYQQVLGQGPQFIFQYYEKEERGRGNFPDRFSARQFPNYSSELNVNALLLGDSALYLCASSLVRRGTGELFFGEGSRLTVL.

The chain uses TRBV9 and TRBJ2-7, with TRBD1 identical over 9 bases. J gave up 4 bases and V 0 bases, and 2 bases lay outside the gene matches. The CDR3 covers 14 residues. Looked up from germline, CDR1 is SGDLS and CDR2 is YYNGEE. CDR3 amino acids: CASSVGGQGYEQYF. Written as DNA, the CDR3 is TGTGCCAGCAGCGTAGGGGGACAGGGTTACGAGCAGTACTTC.

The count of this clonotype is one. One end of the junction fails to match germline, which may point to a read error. CDR3 nucleotides: TGTGCCACCAGCAGAGACAGGGATTGGGATTCACCCCCCCACTTT. Translation: CATSRDRDWDSPPHF. The chain employs TRBV15 and TRBJ1-6; D may be TRBD1 (5 bases). The CDR3 contains 15 residues. Germline CDR1 reads LNHNV; CDR2 reads YYDKDF (reference sequence).

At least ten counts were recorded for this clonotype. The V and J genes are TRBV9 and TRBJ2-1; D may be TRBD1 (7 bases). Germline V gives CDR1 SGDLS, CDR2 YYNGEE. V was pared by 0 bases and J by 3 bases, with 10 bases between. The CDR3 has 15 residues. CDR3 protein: CASSVDRGGYNEQFF. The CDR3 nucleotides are TGTGCCAGCAGCGTAGACAGGGGAGGCTACAATGAGCAGTTCTTC.

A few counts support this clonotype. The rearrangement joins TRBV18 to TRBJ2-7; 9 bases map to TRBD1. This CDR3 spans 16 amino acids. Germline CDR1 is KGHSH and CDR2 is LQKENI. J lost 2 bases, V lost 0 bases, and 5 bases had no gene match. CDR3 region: CASSPPRGQGTYEQYF. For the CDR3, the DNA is TGTGCCAGCTCACCACCTCGGGGACAGGGAACCTACGAGCAGTACTTC.

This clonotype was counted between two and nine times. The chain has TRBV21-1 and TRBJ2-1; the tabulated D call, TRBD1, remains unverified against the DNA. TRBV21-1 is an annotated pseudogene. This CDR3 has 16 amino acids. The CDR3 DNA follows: TGTGCCAGCAGCAAAGGACCCCGGACAGCTTACAATGAGCAGTTCTTC. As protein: CASSKGPRTAYNEQFF.

CDR3 in amino acids: CASGLSRDRGSLSNQPQHF. In DNA form, the CDR3 reads TGTGCTAGTGGTTTGTCCCGGGACAGGGGGTCCTTGAGCAATCAGCCCCAGCATTTT. The chain combines TRBV12-5 with TRBJ1-5; TRBD1 matches at 11 bases. The CDR3 runs to 19 residues. Germline V gives CDR1 LGHNT, CDR2 FRNRAP. With V trimmed by 2 bases and J by 1 base, 10 bases remained unmatched.

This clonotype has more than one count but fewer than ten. In nucleotides, the CDR3 is TGTGCCAGCAGCTTAAGGTTGGCTAGCGGGGGGCTCGAGCAGTACTTC. Protein: CASSLRLASGGLEQYF. The V and J genes are TRBV7-2 and TRBJ2-7, with 11 bases identical to TRBD2. The V gene end was trimmed by 2 bases and the J gene end by 6 bases; junction bases not matched to a gene: 9. The V gene's germline CDR1 is SGHTA and CDR2 FQGNSA. This CDR3 has 16 amino acids. The variable domain in full, with the rest retrieved from reference TRBV7-2 and TRBJ2-7, is GAGVSQSPSNKVTEKGKDVELRCDPISGHTALYWYRQSLGQGLEFLIYFQGNSAPDKSGLPSDRFSAERTGGSVSTLTIQRTQQEDSAVYLCASSLRLASGGLEQYFGPGTRLTVT.

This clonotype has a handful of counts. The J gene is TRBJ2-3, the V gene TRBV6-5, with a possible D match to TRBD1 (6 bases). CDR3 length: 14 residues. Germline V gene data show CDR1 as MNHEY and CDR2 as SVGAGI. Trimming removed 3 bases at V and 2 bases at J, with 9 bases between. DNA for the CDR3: TGTGCCAGCAGTTATACAGGGTTCACAGATACGCAGTATTTT. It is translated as CASSYTGFTDTQYF.

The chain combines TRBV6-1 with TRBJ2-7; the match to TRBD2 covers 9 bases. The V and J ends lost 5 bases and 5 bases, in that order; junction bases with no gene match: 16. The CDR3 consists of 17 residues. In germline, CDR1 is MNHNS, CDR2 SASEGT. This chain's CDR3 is CASSPRVVIAGVDEQYF. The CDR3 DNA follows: TGTGCCAGCAGTCCCCGGGTCGTGATAGCGGGAGTTGACGAGCAGTACTTC.

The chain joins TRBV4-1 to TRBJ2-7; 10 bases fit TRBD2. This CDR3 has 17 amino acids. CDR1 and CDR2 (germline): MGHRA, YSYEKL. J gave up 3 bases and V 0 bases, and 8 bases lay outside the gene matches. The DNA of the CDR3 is TGCGCCAGCAGCCAAGATGGGGCTAGCGGGGGCCACTACGAGCAGTACTTC. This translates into CASSQDGASGGHYEQYF.

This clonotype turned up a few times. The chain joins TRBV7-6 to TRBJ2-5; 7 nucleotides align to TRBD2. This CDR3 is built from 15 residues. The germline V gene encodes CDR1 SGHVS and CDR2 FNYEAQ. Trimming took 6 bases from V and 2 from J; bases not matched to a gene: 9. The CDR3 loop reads CASRGLAGGQETQYF. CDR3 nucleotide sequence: TGTGCCAGCAGGGGCTTAGCGGGCGGTCAAGAGACCCAGTACTTC.

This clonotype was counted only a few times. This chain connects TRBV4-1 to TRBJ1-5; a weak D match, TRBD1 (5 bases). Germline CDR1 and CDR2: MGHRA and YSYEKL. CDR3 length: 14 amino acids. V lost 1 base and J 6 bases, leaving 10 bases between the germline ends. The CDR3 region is CASSQGPGTQPQHF. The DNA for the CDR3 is TGCGCCAGCAGCCAAGGGCCAGGGACTCAGCCCCAGCATTTT.